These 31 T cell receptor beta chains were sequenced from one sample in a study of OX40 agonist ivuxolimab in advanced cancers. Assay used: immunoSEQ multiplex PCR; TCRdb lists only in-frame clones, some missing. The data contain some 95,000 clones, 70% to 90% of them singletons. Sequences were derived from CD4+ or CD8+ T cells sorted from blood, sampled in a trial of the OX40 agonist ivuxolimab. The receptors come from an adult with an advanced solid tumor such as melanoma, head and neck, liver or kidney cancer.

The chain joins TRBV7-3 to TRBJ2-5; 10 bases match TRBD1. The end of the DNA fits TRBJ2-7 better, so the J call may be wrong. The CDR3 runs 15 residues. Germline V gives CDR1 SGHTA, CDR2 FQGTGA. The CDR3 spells CASSLWDRGTYEQYF. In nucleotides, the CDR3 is TGTGCCAGCAGCTTATGGGACAGGGGAACCTACGAGCAGTACTTC.

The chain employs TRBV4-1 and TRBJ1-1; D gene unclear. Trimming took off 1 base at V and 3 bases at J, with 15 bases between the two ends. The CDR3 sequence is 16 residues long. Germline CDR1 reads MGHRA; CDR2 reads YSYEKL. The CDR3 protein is CASSQVRRALYTEAFF. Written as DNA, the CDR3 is TGCGCCAGCAGCCAAGTCAGGAGGGCCTTGTACACTGAAGCTTTCTTT.

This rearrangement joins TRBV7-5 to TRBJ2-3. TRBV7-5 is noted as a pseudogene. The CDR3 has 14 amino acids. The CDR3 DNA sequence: TGTGTCAGAAGCTTACGCCCCCCCTCGGATACGCAGTATTTT. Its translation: CVRSLRPPSDTQYF.

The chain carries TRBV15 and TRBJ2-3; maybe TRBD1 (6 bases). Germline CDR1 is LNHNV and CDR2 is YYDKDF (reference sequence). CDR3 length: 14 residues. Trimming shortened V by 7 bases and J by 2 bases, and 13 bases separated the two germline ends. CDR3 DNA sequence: TGTGCCACCAAGCGACAGGAAATCACAGATACGCAGTATTTT. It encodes CATKRQEITDTQYF.

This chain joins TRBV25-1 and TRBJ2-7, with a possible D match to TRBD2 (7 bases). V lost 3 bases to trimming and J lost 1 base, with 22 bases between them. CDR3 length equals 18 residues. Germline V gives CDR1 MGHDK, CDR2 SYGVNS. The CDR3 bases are TGTGCCAGCAGTGACCCCCGGGGCGGCGGGGGCCTTTCCTACGAGCAGTACTTC. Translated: CASSDPRGGGGLSYEQYF.

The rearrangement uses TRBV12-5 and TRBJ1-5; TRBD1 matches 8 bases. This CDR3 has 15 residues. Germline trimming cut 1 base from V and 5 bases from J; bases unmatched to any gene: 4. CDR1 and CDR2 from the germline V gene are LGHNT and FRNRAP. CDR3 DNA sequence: TGTGCTAGTGGTTTGGACACAGGGGGAGATCAGCCCCAGCATTTT. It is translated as CASGLDTGGDQPQHF.

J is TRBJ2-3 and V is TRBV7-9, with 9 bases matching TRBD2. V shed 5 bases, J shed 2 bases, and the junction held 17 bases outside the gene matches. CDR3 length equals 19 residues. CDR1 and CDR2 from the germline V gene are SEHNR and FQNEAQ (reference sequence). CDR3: CASSPAYAGGLRPTDTQYF. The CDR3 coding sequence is TGTGCCAGCAGCCCCGCCTACGCGGGGGGGCTTCGCCCCACAGATACGCAGTATTTT. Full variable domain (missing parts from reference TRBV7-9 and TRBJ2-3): DTGVSQNPRHKITKRGQNVTFRCDPISEHNRLYWYRQTLGQGPEFLTYFQNEAQLEKSRLLSDRFSAERPKGSFSTLEIQRTEQGDSAMYLCASSPAYAGGLRPTDTQYFGPGTRLTVL.

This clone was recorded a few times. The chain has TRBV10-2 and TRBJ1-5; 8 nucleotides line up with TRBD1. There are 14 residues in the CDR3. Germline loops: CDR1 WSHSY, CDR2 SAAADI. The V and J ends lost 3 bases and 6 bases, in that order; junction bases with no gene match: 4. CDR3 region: CASSDRGPGQPQHF. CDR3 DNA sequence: TGCGCCAGCAGTGACAGGGGGCCGGGTCAGCCCCAGCATTTT.

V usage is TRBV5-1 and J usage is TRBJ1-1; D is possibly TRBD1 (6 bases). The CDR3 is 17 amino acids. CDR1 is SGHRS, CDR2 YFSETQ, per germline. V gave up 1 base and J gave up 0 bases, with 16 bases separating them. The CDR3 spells CASSLPLTQGMNTEAFF. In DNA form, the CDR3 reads TGCGCCAGCAGCTTGCCATTAACACAGGGTATGAACACTGAAGCTTTCTTT.

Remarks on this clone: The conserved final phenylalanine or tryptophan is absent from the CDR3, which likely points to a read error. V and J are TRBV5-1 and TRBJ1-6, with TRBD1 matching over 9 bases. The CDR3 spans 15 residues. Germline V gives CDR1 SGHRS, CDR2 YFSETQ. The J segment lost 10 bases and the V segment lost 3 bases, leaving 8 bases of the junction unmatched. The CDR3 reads CASSSQPDRGSPLHL. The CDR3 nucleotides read TGCGCCAGCAGCTCCCAACCCGACAGGGGGTCACCCCTCCACCTT.

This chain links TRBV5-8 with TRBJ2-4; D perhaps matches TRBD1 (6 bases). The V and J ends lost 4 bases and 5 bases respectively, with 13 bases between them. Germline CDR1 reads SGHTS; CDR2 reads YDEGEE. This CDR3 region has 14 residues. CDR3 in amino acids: CASSPRGPENIQYF. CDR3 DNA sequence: TGTGCCAGCAGCCCCAGGGGCCCCGAAAACATTCAGTACTTC.

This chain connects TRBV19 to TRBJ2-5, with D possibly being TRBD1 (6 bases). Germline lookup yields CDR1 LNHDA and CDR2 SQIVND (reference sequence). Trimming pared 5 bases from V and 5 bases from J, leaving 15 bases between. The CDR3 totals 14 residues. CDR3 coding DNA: TGTGCCAGTAGTCCGACAGGCACGGGGGAGACCCAGTACTTC. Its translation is CASSPTGTGETQYF. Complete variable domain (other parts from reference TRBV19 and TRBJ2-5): DGGITQSPKYLFRKEGQNVTLSCEQNLNHDAMYWYRQDPGQGLRLIYYSQIVNDFQKGDIAEGYSVSREKKESFPLTVTSAQKNPTAFYLCASSPTGTGETQYFGPGTRLLVL.

In DNA form, the CDR3 reads TGTGCCAGCAGACCGACGGGGTCCGGGCGGGAGCAGTACTTC. This codes for CASRPTGSGREQYF. The rearrangement joins TRBV6-5 to TRBJ2-7; perhaps TRBD2 as D (5 bases). The germline CDR1 and CDR2 sequences are MNHEY and SVGAGI. The V end lost 6 bases, the J end lost 7 bases, and 19 bases lay between the germline ends. The CDR3 extends over 14 amino acids.

CDR3 amino acids: CASSVRGDSSGNTIYF. The CDR3 DNA reads as TGTGCCAGCAGCGTCCGAGGGGACAGCTCTGGAAACACCATATATTTT. This chain uses TRBV9 with TRBJ1-3; 7 bases are a match to TRBD1. The CDR3 spans 16 residues. The germline V gene encodes CDR1 SGDLS and CDR2 YYNGEE. V lost 2 bases, J lost 0 bases, and 5 bases stayed unmatched.

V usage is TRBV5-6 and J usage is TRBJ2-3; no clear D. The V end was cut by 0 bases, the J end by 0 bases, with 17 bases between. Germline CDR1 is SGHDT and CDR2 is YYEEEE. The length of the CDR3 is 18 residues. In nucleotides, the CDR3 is TGTGCCAGCAGCTTGGATATGGTCTACAACGCTAGCACAGATACGCAGTATTTT. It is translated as CASSLDMVYNASTDTQYF. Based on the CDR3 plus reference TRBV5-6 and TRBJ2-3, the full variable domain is DAGVTQSPTHLIKTRGQQVTLRCSPKSGHDTVSWYQQALGQGPQFIFQYYEEEERQRGNFPDRFSGHQFPNYSSELNVNALLLGDSALYLCASSLDMVYNASTDTQYFGPGTRLTVL.

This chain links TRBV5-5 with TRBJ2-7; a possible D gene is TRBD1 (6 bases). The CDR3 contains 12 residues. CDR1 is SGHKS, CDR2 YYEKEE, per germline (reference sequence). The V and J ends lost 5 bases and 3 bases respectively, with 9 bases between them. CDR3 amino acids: CASSWTDYEQYF. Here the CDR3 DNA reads TGTGCCAGCAGTTGGACAGACTACGAGCAGTACTTC.

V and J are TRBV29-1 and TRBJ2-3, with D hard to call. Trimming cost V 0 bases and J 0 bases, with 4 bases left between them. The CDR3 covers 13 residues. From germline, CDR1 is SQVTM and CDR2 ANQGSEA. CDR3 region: CSVEEGSTDTQYF. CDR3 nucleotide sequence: TGCAGCGTTGAAGAGGGCAGCACAGATACGCAGTATTTT.

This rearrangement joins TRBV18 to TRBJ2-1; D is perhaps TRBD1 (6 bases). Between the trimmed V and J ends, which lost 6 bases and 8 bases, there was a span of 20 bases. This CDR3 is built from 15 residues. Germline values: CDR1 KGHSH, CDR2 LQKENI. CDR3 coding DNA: TGTGCCAGCTCCCCCTTTTCACAGGGCACCCATGAGCAGTTCTTC. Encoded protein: CASSPFSQGTHEQFF. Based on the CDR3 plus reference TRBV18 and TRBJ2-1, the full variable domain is NAGVMQNPRHLVRRRGQEARLRCSPMKGHSHVYWYRQLPEEGLKFMVYLQKENIIDESGMPKERFSAEFPKEGPSILRIQQVVRGDSAAYFCASSPFSQGTHEQFFGPGTRLTVL.

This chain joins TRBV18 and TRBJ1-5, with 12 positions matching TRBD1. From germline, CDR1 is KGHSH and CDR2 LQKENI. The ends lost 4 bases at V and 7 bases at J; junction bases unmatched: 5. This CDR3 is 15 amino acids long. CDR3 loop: CASSLGTGGVQPQHF. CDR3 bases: TGTGCCAGCTCACTCGGGACAGGGGGCGTCCAGCCCCAGCATTTT.

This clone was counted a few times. The CDR3 region has the DNA TGTGCCAGCAGCTCCCAAGATCGGGGGGGCGACACCGGGGAGCTGTTTTTT. It is translated as CASSSQDRGGDTGELFF. The chain recombines TRBV7-3 with TRBJ2-2; 8 positions match TRBD2. The CDR3 is made up of 17 amino acids. V lost 4 bases, J lost 3 bases, and 10 bases stayed unmatched. Germline CDR1 is SGHTA and CDR2 is FQGTGA.

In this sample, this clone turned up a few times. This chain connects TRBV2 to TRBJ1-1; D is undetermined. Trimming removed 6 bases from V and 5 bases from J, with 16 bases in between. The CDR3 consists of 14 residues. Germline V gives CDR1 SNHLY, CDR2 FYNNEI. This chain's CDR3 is CASRESERETEAFF. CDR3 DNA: TGTGCCAGCAGGGAGTCCGAACGGGAAACTGAAGCTTTCTTT. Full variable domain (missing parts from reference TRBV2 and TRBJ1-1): EPEVTQTPSHQVTQMGQEVILRCVPISNHLYFYWYRQILGQKVEFLVSFYNNEISEKSEIFDDQFSVERPDGSNFTLKIRSTKLEDSAMYFCASRESERETEAFFGQGTRLTVV.

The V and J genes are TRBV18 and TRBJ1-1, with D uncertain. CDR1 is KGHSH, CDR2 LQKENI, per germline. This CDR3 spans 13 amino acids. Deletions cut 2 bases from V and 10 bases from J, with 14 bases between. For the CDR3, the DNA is TGTGCCAGCTCACCAATCGAAGCTCAAGGAGCTTTCTTT. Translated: CASSPIEAQGAFF.

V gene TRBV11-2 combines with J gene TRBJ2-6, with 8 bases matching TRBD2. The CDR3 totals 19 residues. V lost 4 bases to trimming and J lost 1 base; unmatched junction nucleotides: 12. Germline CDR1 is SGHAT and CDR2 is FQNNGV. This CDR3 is CASSSMRGAVRSGANVLTF. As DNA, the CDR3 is TGTGCCAGCAGCTCCATGCGGGGGGCCGTACGGTCTGGGGCCAACGTCCTGACTTTC.

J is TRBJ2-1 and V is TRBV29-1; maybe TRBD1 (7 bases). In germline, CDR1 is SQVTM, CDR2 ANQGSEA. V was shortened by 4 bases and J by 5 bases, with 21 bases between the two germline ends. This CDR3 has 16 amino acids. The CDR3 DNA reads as TGCAGCGTTGTCAGACAGGGAGGATCCGCCAACAATGAGCAGTTCTTC. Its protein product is CSVVRQGGSANNEQFF.

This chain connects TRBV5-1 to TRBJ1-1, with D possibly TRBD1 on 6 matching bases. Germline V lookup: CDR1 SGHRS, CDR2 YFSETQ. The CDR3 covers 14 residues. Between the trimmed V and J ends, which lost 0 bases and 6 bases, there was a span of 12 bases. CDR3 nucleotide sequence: TGCGCCAGCAGCTTGGACCAGGGGAGCCCTGAAGCTTTCTTT. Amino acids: CASSLDQGSPEAFF. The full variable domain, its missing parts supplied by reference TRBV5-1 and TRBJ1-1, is KAGVTQTPRYLIKTRGQQVTLSCSPISGHRSVSWYQQTPGQGLQFLFEYFSETQRNKGNFPGRFSGRQFSNSRSEMNVSTLELGDSALYLCASSLDQGSPEAFFGQGTRLTVV.

As DNA, the CDR3 is TGCGCCAGCACATTGGCGGGGGAAGTTTACAATGAGCAGTTCTTC. Its protein is CASTLAGEVYNEQFF. V is TRBV5-1 and J is TRBJ2-1; 7 bases fit TRBD2. CDR1 SGHRS and CDR2 YFSETQ come from the germline V gene. The junction had 10 bases not matched to a gene; V was cut back by 6 bases and J by 4 bases. This CDR3 has 15 residues. Full variable domain (remainder filled in from reference TRBV5-1 and TRBJ2-1): KAGVTQTPRYLIKTRGQQVTLSCSPISGHRSVSWYQQTPGQGLQFLFEYFSETQRNKGNFPGRFSGRQFSNSRSEMNVSTLELGDSALYLCASTLAGEVYNEQFFGPGTRLTVL.

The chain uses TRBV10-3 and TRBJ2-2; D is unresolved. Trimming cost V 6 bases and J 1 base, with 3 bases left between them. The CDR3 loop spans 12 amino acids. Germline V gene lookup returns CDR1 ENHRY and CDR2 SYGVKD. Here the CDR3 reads CAISQNTGELFF. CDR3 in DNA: TGTGCCATCAGCCAGAACACCGGGGAGCTGTTTTTT.

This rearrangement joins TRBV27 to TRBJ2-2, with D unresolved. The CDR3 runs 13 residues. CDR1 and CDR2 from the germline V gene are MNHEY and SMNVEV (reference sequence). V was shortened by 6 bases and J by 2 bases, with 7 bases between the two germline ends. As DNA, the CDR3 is TGTGCCAGCAGGAACTATAACACCGGGGAGCTGTTTTTT. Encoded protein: CASRNYNTGELFF.

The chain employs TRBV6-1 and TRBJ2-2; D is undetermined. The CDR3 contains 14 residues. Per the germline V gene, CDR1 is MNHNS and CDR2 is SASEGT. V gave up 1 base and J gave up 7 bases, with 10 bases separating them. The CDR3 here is CASSEGYTGGELFF. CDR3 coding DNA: TGTGCCAGCAGTGAAGGGTATACCGGCGGGGAGCTGTTTTTT.

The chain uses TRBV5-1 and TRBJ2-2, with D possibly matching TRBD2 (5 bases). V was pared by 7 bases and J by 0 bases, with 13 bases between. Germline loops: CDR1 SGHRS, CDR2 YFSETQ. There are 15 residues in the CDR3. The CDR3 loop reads CASGETGTNTGELFF. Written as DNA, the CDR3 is TGCGCCAGCGGAGAGACGGGGACGAACACCGGGGAGCTGTTTTTT.

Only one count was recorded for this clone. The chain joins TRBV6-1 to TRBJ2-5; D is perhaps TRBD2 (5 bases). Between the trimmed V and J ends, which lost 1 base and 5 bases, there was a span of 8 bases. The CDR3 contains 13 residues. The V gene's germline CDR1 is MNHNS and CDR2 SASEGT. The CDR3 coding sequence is TGTGCCAGCAGTGAAGGCCCGGGGGAGACCCAGTACTTC. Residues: CASSEGPGETQYF.